The rows below give T cell receptor beta chains drawn from one sample of a study of Ad26.COV2.S vaccination and SARS-CoV-2 variants. Assay: immunoSEQ multiplex PCR; the TCRdb copy retains only in-frame clones and omits some. The profile shows under 300,000 clones, 87% of them singletons. Sequenced here: peripheral blood, sampled in a trial of Ad26.COV2.S vaccine versus placebo. All receptors come from a person between 18 and 65 years old who received the Ad26.COV2.S COVID-19 vaccine or a placebo. Both conserved end residues are part of each CDR3. A D gene is named only where the DNA matches it firmly. Size tells how often a clone was seen (once, few, many) or the class of an expanded clone, and some rows leave it out.

v_call: TRBV24-1
j_call: TRBJ2-5
d_call: TRBD2
clone_size: -
cdr3_aa: CATSDLQTGGPETQYF
cdr3_nt: TGTGCCACCAGTGATTTGCAAACGGGAGGGCCAGAGACCCAGTACTTC

v_call: TRBV10-3
j_call: TRBJ2-7
d_call: -
clone_size: -
cdr3_aa: CAISGSEEQYF
cdr3_nt: TGTGCCATCAGTGGGTCGGAGGAGCAGTACTTC

v_call: TRBV5-4
j_call: TRBJ2-3
d_call: -
clone_size: -
cdr3_aa: CASSLMSSVGDTQYF
cdr3_nt: TGTGCCAGCAGCTTGATGTCTAGCGTAGGGGATACGCAGTATTTT

v_call: TRBV24-1
j_call: TRBJ2-5
d_call: -
clone_size: -
cdr3_aa: CATPGTPETQYF
cdr3_nt: TGTGCCACCCCCGGGACCCCAGAGACCCAGTACTTC

v_call: TRBV7-3
j_call: TRBJ2-3
d_call: TRBD2
clone_size: -
cdr3_aa: CASSLSRTSGANTQYF
cdr3_nt: TGTGCCAGCAGCTTATCTAGGACTAGCGGGGCAAATACGCAGTATTTT

v_call: TRBV11-2
j_call: TRBJ1-3
d_call: -
clone_size: -
cdr3_aa: CASTKGRNSGNTIYF
cdr3_nt: TGTGCCAGCACCAAAGGAAGGAACTCTGGAAACACCATATATTTT

v_call: TRBV4-3
j_call: TRBJ2-3
d_call: TRBD1
clone_size: -
cdr3_aa: CASSQQRGPATDTQYF
cdr3_nt: TGCGCCAGCAGCCAACAAAGGGGGCCGGCCACAGATACGCAGTATTTT

v_call: TRBV11-3
j_call: TRBJ1-1
d_call: -
clone_size: -
cdr3_aa: CASSLEILGDYRVQKKTEAFF
cdr3_nt: TGTGCCAGCAGCTTAGAAATATTGGGTGACTACAGGGTACAAAAAAAAACTGAAGCTTTCTTT

v_call: TRBV4-3
j_call: TRBJ1-1
d_call: -
clone_size: -
cdr3_aa: CASSQDLGGMEAFF
cdr3_nt: TGCGCCAGCAGCCAAGATCTTGGGGGGATGGAAGCTTTCTTT

v_call: TRBV5-6
j_call: TRBJ2-4
d_call: -
clone_size: -
cdr3_aa: CASSLEGQGEAKNIQYF
cdr3_nt: TGTGCCAGCAGCTTGGAAGGGCAGGGTGAGGCCAAAAACATTCAGTACTTC

v_call: TRBV4-1
j_call: TRBJ2-6
d_call: -
clone_size: -
cdr3_aa: CASSRRGNSGANVLTF
cdr3_nt: TGCGCCAGCAGCCGACGCGGGAACTCTGGGGCCAACGTCCTGACTTTC

v_call: TRBV14
j_call: TRBJ1-2
d_call: -
clone_size: -
cdr3_aa: CASSQVHGANYGYTF
cdr3_nt: TGTGCCAGCAGCCAAGTACATGGAGCTAACTATGGCTACACCTTC

v_call: TRBV4-1
j_call: TRBJ1-4
d_call: -
clone_size: -
cdr3_aa: CASSQGGADEKLFF
cdr3_nt: TGCGCCAGCAGCCAAGGGGGCGCGGATGAAAAACTGTTTTTT

v_call: TRBV5-1
j_call: TRBJ1-2
d_call: -
clone_size: -
cdr3_aa: CASSLGQDYGYTF
cdr3_nt: TGCGCCAGCAGCTTGGGACAGGATTATGGCTACACCTTC

v_call: TRBV7-8
j_call: TRBJ2-5
d_call: -
clone_size: -
cdr3_aa: CASSRGQEETQYF
cdr3_nt: TGTGCCAGCAGCCGAGGACAAGAAGAGACCCAGTACTTC

v_call: TRBV4-1
j_call: TRBJ2-1
d_call: TRBD2
clone_size: -
cdr3_aa: CASSQVGLAGAIYNEQFF
cdr3_nt: TGCGCCAGCAGCCAAGTTGGGCTAGCGGGGGCAATCTACAATGAGCAGTTCTTC

v_call: TRBV3-1/TRBV3-2
j_call: TRBJ1-6
d_call: -
clone_size: -
cdr3_aa: CASSPGRVDNSPLHF
cdr3_nt: TGTGCCAGCAGCCCCGGGAGGGTGGATAATTCACCCCTCCACTTT

v_call: TRBV5-1
j_call: TRBJ1-1
d_call: TRBD1
clone_size: -
cdr3_aa: CASSPGTGSMNTEAFF
cdr3_nt: TGCGCCAGCAGCCCCGGGACAGGGTCCATGAACACTGAAGCTTTCTTT

v_call: TRBV18
j_call: TRBJ1-4
d_call: -
clone_size: -
cdr3_aa: CASSPGTGPEKLFF
cdr3_nt: TGTGCCAGCTCACCCGGGACCGGACCTGAAAAACTGTTTTTT

v_call: TRBV7-9
j_call: TRBJ1-2
d_call: TRBD1
clone_size: -
cdr3_aa: CASSSGGGYTF
cdr3_nt: TGTGCCAGCAGCTCAGGGGGAGGCTACACCTTC

v_call: TRBV5-1
j_call: TRBJ2-1
d_call: -
clone_size: once
cdr3_aa: CASSLVAASSYNEQFF
cdr3_nt: TGCGCCAGCAGCTTGGTAGCGGCGAGCTCCTACAATGAGCAGTTCTTC

v_call: TRBV5-1
j_call: TRBJ2-7
d_call: -
clone_size: few
cdr3_aa: CASSYLSSYEQYF
cdr3_nt: TGCGCCAGCAGCTACCTTAGCTCCTACGAGCAGTACTTC

v_call: TRBV4-3
j_call: TRBJ2-3
d_call: -
clone_size: -
cdr3_aa: CASSHGVGGTDTQYF
cdr3_nt: TGCGCCAGCAGCCACGGGGTGGGGGGAACAGATACGCAGTATTTT

v_call: TRBV11-1
j_call: TRBJ2-1
d_call: -
clone_size: few
cdr3_aa: CASSLLSENNEQFF
cdr3_nt: TGTGCCAGCAGCTTACTTAGTGAGAATAATGAGCAGTTCTTC

v_call: TRBV4-1
j_call: TRBJ1-2
d_call: -
clone_size: once
cdr3_aa: CASSQDRGQGSGYTF
cdr3_nt: TGCGCCAGCAGCCAAGATCGAGGGCAGGGAAGCGGCTACACCTTC

v_call: TRBV11-2
j_call: TRBJ2-5
d_call: -
clone_size: -
cdr3_aa: CASSPEPAKETQYF
cdr3_nt: TGTGCCAGCAGCCCAGAACCAGCGAAAGAGACCCAGTACTTC

v_call: TRBV9
j_call: TRBJ2-7
d_call: TRBD2
clone_size: once
cdr3_aa: CASSARGALYEQYF
cdr3_nt: TGTGCCAGCAGCGCGCGGGGGGCCCTCTACGAGCAGTACTTC

v_call: TRBV19
j_call: TRBJ1-1
d_call: TRBD1
clone_size: -
cdr3_aa: CASKQGAAYTEAFF
cdr3_nt: TGTGCCAGTAAACAGGGGGCGGCGTACACTGAAGCTTTCTTT